This T cell receptor beta chain was recovered during a study of T-cell memory formation after mild COVID-19. Overall study results and limits: Later expanders leaned CD4+, whereas day 15 to 85 contracting clones were balanced CD4/CD8. Pre-infection memory contained some responding clones, which suggested that cross-reactive memory had joined. Contracting CD4+ clones lay largely in CM and EM, with CD8+ ones residing in EMRA.

5'RACE with constant-segment primers yielded barcoded, UMI-tagged TCR alpha and TCR beta cDNA libraries. TCRdb recomputed calls from the 5' RACE reads with MiXCR, one row per CDR3 protein. Among approximately 490,000 distinct CDR3 sequences, 20% were seen once, and the ten largest hold roughly an eighth. A word on this clonotype: The antigen is undetermined.

This CDR3 is built from 13 residues. The ends were cut back, 4 bases at V and 6 bases at J, with 14 bases in the middle. Per the germline V gene, CDR1 is SGDLS and CDR2 is YYNGEE. The sequence was obtained from an adult woman who had mild COVID-19 (a few samples of this study predate the infection). Cell type and time point are not known. The J gene is TRBJ2-7, the V gene TRBV9; no clear D. Sequenced input: PBMCs or a T cell subset sorted from them (not recorded which). The CDR3 loop reads CASSTTLSTEQYF. DNA of the CDR3: TGTGCCAGCAGCACAACACTCAGTACCGAGCAGTACTTC.